The 20 T cell receptor beta chains listed next were all sequenced from one sample in a study of cytomegalovirus exposure and HLA in healthy donors (dated by TCRdb to between 2016 and 2019). Receptors were amplified or captured by the immunoSEQ multiplex PCR assay. A mixture of 60 forward primers for TCR Vbeta segments and 13 reverse primers for TCR Jbeta segments was used in the multiplex PCR. The table comes from immuneACCESS by way of TCRdb, which keeps in-frame sequences with V and J called. Part of the clones is missing from these tables; in studies checked, under half for an unresolved V gene and the rest for unknown reasons. The sample table contains under 200,000 clones; only one count was recorded for almost 80% of them. The ten largest account for around an eighth of the sample. Sequenced input: PBMCs. The receptors shown here come from a man aged 50-60 years in good health and CMV-seropositive.

CDR3 in DNA: TGTGCCAGCAGCCTAGGACAGGGATCGACTGAAGCTTTCTTT. It yields the protein CASSLGQGSTEAFF. The rearrangement joins TRBV7-9 to TRBJ1-1; 8 positions match TRBD1. The germline V gene has CDR1 SEHNR and CDR2 FQNEAQ (reference sequence). The CDR3 totals 14 residues. J lost 5 bases, V lost 5 bases, and 7 bases had no gene match.

The chain has TRBV5-4 and TRBJ1-1, with 8 bases aligning to TRBD1. Unmatched junction bases numbered 2, after V lost 4 bases and J lost 0 bases. The germline gives CDR1 SGHNT, CDR2 YYREEE (reference sequence). The CDR3 has 14 residues. For the CDR3, the DNA is TGTGCCAGCAGCAAGGACAGGGTGAACACTGAAGCTTTCTTT. Amino acids: CASSKDRVNTEAFF.

The gene calls are TRBV4-1 and TRBJ1-2, with D possibly TRBD1 on 6 matching bases. The V gene's germline CDR1 is MGHRA and CDR2 YSYEKL. The V end was cut by 0 bases, the J end by 6 bases, with 14 bases between. CDR3 length equals 15 residues. This CDR3 is CASSQDRGASDGYTF. The CDR3 bases are TGCGCCAGCAGCCAAGATCGGGGGGCGAGCGATGGCTACACCTTC.

This chain links TRBV14 with TRBJ2-1; D gene unclear. CDR3 size: 15 residues. Germline CDR1 and CDR2: SGHDN and FVKESK. The V gene lost 4 bases and the J gene lost 0 bases, with 10 bases spanning the gap. As DNA, the CDR3 is TGTGCCAGCAGCCCCCTCTCCGGCTCCTACAATGAGCAGTTCTTC. It codes for CASSPLSGSYNEQFF.

As for this clone: The identical CDR3 is also encoded by other nucleotide sequences in the sample. J is TRBJ2-5 and V is TRBV18; unclear D gene. This CDR3 spans 13 amino acids. Germline CDR1 is KGHSH and CDR2 is LQKENI. V lost 2 bases, J lost 2 bases, and 6 bases lay in between. CDR3 bases: TGTGCCAGCTCACCAGGCAGACAAGAGACCCAGTACTTC. Its translation is CASSPGRQETQYF.

The V and J genes are TRBV9 and TRBJ1-6, with D hard to call. The V gene lost 2 bases and the J gene lost 7 bases, with 10 bases spanning the gap. The CDR3 length is 14 residues. In germline, CDR1 is SGDLS, CDR2 YYNGEE. The CDR3 region has the DNA TGTGCCAGCAGCGTCACAGATTTCAATTCACCCCTCCACTTT. This encodes CASSVTDFNSPLHF. Variable domain in full (rest from reference TRBV9 and TRBJ1-6): DSGVTQTPKHLITATGQRVTLRCSPRSGDLSVYWYQQSLDQGLQFLIQYYNGEERAKGNILERFSAQQFPDLHSELNLSSLELGDSALYFCASSVTDFNSPLHFGNGTRLTVT.

The rearrangement links TRBV4-2 to TRBJ2-3; 10 bases map to TRBD2. The CDR3 loop spans 16 amino acids. From germline, CDR1 is LGHNA and CDR2 YNFKEQ. The junction had 10 bases not matched to a gene; V was cut back by 3 bases and J by 7 bases. The CDR3 coding sequence is TGTGCCAGCAGCCACTTAAGCGGGGGGGCTCTAAATACGCAGTATTTT. It yields the protein CASSHLSGGALNTQYF.

This clone was detected only a few times. The chain is built from TRBV6-1 and TRBJ1-6, with D tentatively TRBD1 (5 bases). Germline lookup yields CDR1 MNHNS and CDR2 SASEGT. The length of the CDR3 is 15 residues. Trimming left V 6 bases short and J 6 bases short, with 15 bases between. As DNA, the CDR3 is TGTGCCAGCAGGGATTTAAGGGGCTCTAATTCACCCCTCCACTTT. Translated, it gives CASRDLRGSNSPLHF.

Only a few counts were recorded for this clone. The chain links TRBV7-9 to TRBJ1-6; the D is unclear. Germline V CDR1 and CDR2: SEHNR, FQNEAQ (reference sequence). The CDR3 sequence is 13 residues long. Trimming removed 5 bases at V and 1 base at J, with 3 bases between. The CDR3 reads CASSLSYNSPLHF. The CDR3 DNA reads TGTGCCAGCAGCCTTTCCTATAATTCACCCCTCCACTTT.

The V gene is TRBV28, the J gene TRBJ2-3; 13 nucleotides align to TRBD2. The CDR3 is made up of 17 amino acids. CDR1 is MDHEN, CDR2 SYDVKM, per germline. Trimming removed 8 bases from V and 0 bases from J; junction bases left unmatched: 8. The CDR3 DNA follows: TGTGCCAGCCTTGGGACTAGCGGGGTCTTGAGCACAGATACGCAGTATTTT. Translating it yields CASLGTSGVLSTDTQYF.

The chain links TRBV4-2 to TRBJ2-1; 9 nucleotides line up with TRBD1. Trimming at V came to 2 bases and at J to 6 bases, leaving 14 bases not matched to a gene. The CDR3 extends over 18 amino acids. Germline V gene data show CDR1 as LGHNA and CDR2 as YNFKEQ. CDR3 sequence (DNA): TGTGCCAGCAGCCAACAAAACAGGGGGCCCTCCTTCATCAATGAGCAGTTCTTC. Amino acids: CASSQQNRGPSFINEQFF.

The chain joins TRBV19 to TRBJ1-5, with 9 bases identical to TRBD1. The CDR3 is 19 residues long. V was pared by 11 bases and J by 0 bases, with 20 bases of the junction left unmatched. Germline lookup yields CDR1 LNHDA and CDR2 SQIVND (reference sequence). In DNA form, the CDR3 reads TGTGCCTCACTACCCCCGGGACAGGGAGTCGGGTATAGCAATCAGCCCCAGCATTTT. It encodes CASLPPGQGVGYSNQPQHF.

The chain joins TRBV28 to TRBJ2-5; 8 bases are shared with TRBD1. V was pared by 6 bases and J by 2 bases, with 14 bases of the junction left unmatched. The length of the CDR3 is 17 residues. CDR1 and CDR2 (germline): MDHEN, SYDVKM. The DNA for the CDR3 is TGTGCCAGCAGGGGGCGGAAAGGACAGGGCCCGCAAGAGACCCAGTACTTC. The encoded protein is CASRGRKGQGPQETQYF.

The chain has TRBV19 and TRBJ1-2; D possibly corresponds to TRBD1 (6 bases). CDR1 LNHDA and CDR2 SQIVND come from the germline V gene (reference sequence). This CDR3 comprises 16 residues. V lost 3 bases to trimming and J lost 1 base, with 15 bases between them. The CDR3 DNA follows: TGTGCCAGTAGTATTAGGACAGATACTTTTAACTATGGCTACACCTTC. It encodes CASSIRTDTFNYGYTF.

The chain couples TRBV15 to TRBJ2-5, with 8 bases lining up with TRBD2. Germline trimming cut 4 bases from V and 3 bases from J; bases unmatched to any gene: 10. Looked up from germline, CDR1 is LNHNV and CDR2 is YYDKDF (reference sequence). The CDR3 contains 16 residues. CDR3 region: CATSKGLAGREETQYF. CDR3 DNA: TGTGCCACCAGCAAAGGATTAGCGGGGAGGGAAGAGACCCAGTACTTC.

In this sample, this clone turned up once. J is TRBJ2-7 and V is TRBV2; the D gene is possibly TRBD2 (7 bases). The CDR3 runs 14 residues. CDR1 SNHLY and CDR2 FYNNEI come from the germline V gene. Between the trimmed V and J ends, which lost 2 bases and 6 bases, there was a span of 14 bases. Written as DNA, the CDR3 is TGTGCCAGCAGTGAATTGAGGGGGGGGAGCGAGCAGTACGTC. This translates into CASSELRGGSEQYV.

This clone has only a few counts. V is TRBV5-8 and J is TRBJ2-5, with TRBD1 matching over 7 bases. The germline V gene has CDR1 SGHTS and CDR2 YDEGEE. This CDR3 has 16 amino acids. Trimming at V came to 3 bases and at J to 2 bases, leaving 10 bases not matched to a gene. For the CDR3, the DNA is TGTGCCAGCAGCTCTGGGACAGTAAGGGGTCAAGAGACCCAGTACTTC. Translating gives CASSSGTVRGQETQYF. The full variable domain, rest sourced from reference TRBV5-8 and TRBJ2-5, is EAGVTQSPTHLIKTRGQQATLRCSPISGHTSVYWYQQALGLGLQFLLWYDEGEERNRGNFPPRFSGRQFPNYSSELNVNALELEDSALYLCASSSGTVRGQETQYFGPGTRLLVL.

CDR3 sequence reads: CASRPDSSELFF. The CDR3 nucleotides read TGTGCCAGCAGGCCCGACAGTTCAGAACTGTTTTTT. This rearrangement joins TRBV2 to TRBJ1-4; TRBD1 might be the D (5 bases). Trimming removed 6 bases at V and 12 bases at J, with 14 bases between. Germline V CDR1 and CDR2: SNHLY, FYNNEI. The CDR3 runs 12 residues.

V gene TRBV5-1 combines with J gene TRBJ1-1; weak D call: TRBD1 (5 bases). Looked up from germline, CDR1 is SGHRS and CDR2 is YFSETQ. V gave up 0 bases and J gave up 5 bases, with 14 bases separating them. This CDR3 has 15 residues. The DNA for the CDR3 is TGCGCCAGCAGCTTGGAGGTCAGGGAGGGGACTGAAGCTTTCTTT. Its protein product is CASSLEVREGTEAFF.

To note about this clone: Other DNA variants within this sample encode the same CDR3. The rearrangement joins TRBV7-6 to TRBJ1-1; D might be TRBD1 (5 bases). Trimming took off 2 bases at V and 1 base at J, with 5 bases between the two ends. The germline V gene has CDR1 SGHVS and CDR2 FNYEAQ. This CDR3 contains 13 residues. This chain's CDR3 is CASSLQGNTEAFF. CDR3 sequence (DNA): TGTGCCAGCAGCTTACAGGGGAACACTGAAGCTTTCTTT.